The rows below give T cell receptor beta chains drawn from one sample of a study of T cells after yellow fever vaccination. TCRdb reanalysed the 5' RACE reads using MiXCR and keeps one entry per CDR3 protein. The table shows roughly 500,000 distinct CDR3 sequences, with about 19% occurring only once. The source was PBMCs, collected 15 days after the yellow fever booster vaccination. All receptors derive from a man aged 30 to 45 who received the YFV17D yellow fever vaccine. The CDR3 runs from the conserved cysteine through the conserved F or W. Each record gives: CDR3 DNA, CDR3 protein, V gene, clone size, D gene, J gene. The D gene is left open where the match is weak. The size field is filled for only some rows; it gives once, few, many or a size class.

TGTGCCAGCAGCTTGGTCGGCGGGAGGATCGCCTACGAGCAGTACTTC | CASSLVGGRIAYEQYF | TRBV5-6 | . | TRBD2 | TRBJ2-7
TGTGCCAGCAGCTTAACCGTGGAGCAGAAAGAGACCCAGTACTTC | CASSLTVEQKETQYF | TRBV7-2 | . | . | TRBJ2-5
TGTGCCAGCAGTTACTCGAACGCAGCCGGGGCCAATACGCAGTATTTT | CASSYSNAAGANTQYF | TRBV6-5 | . | . | TRBJ2-3
TGCAGTGCTAGGAAGGGGCCCCAGCCCCAGCATTTT | CSARKGPQPQHF | TRBV20-1 | few | . | TRBJ1-5
TGCAGTGCTTCCGGGACTAGCGTCAATGAGCAGTTCTTC | CSASGTSVNEQFF | TRBV20-1 | few | TRBD2 | TRBJ2-1
TGCGCCAGCAGCCACCGTGGGGTTAATGAGCAGTTCTTC | CASSHRGVNEQFF | TRBV4-3 | few | . | TRBJ2-1
TGCGCCAGCAGCTATACACCTGACAATGAGCAGTTCTTC | CASSYTPDNEQFF | TRBV5-1 | . | . | TRBJ2-1
TGTGCCAGCAGCTTTTCAGGTCGAGGCACTTGGGAGACCCAGTACTTC | CASSFSGRGTWETQYF | TRBV7-8 | . | . | TRBJ2-5
TGCGCCAGCACGGGACCCCCGTTGGAGACCCAGTACTTC | CASTGPPLETQYF | TRBV23-1 | . | . | TRBJ2-5
TGCAGTGCTAGGACCGGGACTAGCCTGATTGAGCAGTACTTC | CSARTGTSLIEQYF | TRBV20-1 | . | TRBD2 | TRBJ2-7
TGCGCCAGCAGCCAAATCGTAGCGGGAGGGTCCTACGAGCAGTACTTC | CASSQIVAGGSYEQYF | TRBV4-3 | . | TRBD2 | TRBJ2-7
TGCAGCGGTGAAACCGGGGAGCTGTTTTTT | CSGETGELFF | TRBV29-1 | few | . | TRBJ2-2
TGTGCCAGCAGACAGAACACTGAAGCTTTCTTT | CASRQNTEAFF | TRBV12-3/TRBV12-4 | many | . | TRBJ1-1
TGTGCCAGCAGTTTAACCCGAGGGGCCACCGGGGAGCTGTTTTTT | CASSLTRGATGELFF | TRBV12-3/TRBV12-4 | few | . | TRBJ2-2
TGTGCCAGCAGTTTATATCCTAGCGGAGCACTCTACGAGCAGTACTTC | CASSLYPSGALYEQYF | TRBV27 | . | TRBD2 | TRBJ2-7
TGCGCCAGCAGCCAAGGACTAGCGGATACGCAGTATTTT | CASSQGLADTQYF | TRBV4-2 | many | TRBD2 | TRBJ2-3
TGTGCCAGTAGTGACTCCTCGATTAGGGCCAACGTCCTGACTTTC | CASSDSSIRANVLTF | TRBV19 | few | . | TRBJ2-6
TGTGCCAGCAGCCCGGGGGAGTCCTCACCCACAGATACGCAGTATTTT | CASSPGESSPTDTQYF | TRBV7-2 | . | . | TRBJ2-3
TGTGCCAGTCGGGGGGTGGGCCGGGACACCGGGGAGCTGTTTTTT | CASRGVGRDTGELFF | TRBV27 | . | TRBD2 | TRBJ2-2
TGTGCCACCAGCAGCTTGGACAGGGCCTCTGGGGCCAACGTCCTGACTTTC | CATSSLDRASGANVLTF | TRBV15 | . | TRBD1 | TRBJ2-6
TGCGCCAGCAGTTCCGACAGGGGGTTTGATGGCTACACCTTC | CASSSDRGFDGYTF | TRBV10-2 | . | TRBD1 | TRBJ1-2
TGCGCCAGCAGCTTGGCCTCGGGGAGCTATGGCTACACCTTC | CASSLASGSYGYTF | TRBV5-1 | . | . | TRBJ1-2
TGTGCCAGCATCCAAGGGGCGTCCATAGCGGGACAATCCGGGGAGCTGTTTTTT | CASIQGASIAGQSGELFF | TRBV28 | . | TRBD2 | TRBJ2-2
TGTGCCAGCAGCTTAACGTTCAGAGACGGGGAGCTGTTTTTT | CASSLTFRDGELFF | TRBV7-3 | few | . | TRBJ2-2
TGTGCCAGCAGCTCGGGGGGAGCGGGATTCGGAGGAGAGACCCAGTACTTC | CASSSGGAGFGGETQYF | TRBV5-5 | . | TRBD2 | TRBJ2-5
TGTGCCAGCAGCTTAAGAAATCTAGGGGTTGGCAATGAGCAGTTCTTC | CASSLRNLGVGNEQFF | TRBV7-3 | once | . | TRBJ2-1
TGTGCCTCTCCAGGAGACAGCGGGAGAAGCACAGATACGCAGTATTTT | CASPGDSGRSTDTQYF | TRBV30 | few | TRBD2 | TRBJ2-3
TGCAGTGTGACACAAGGCTCCTACGAGCAGTACTTC | CSVTQGSYEQYF | TRBV20-1 | . | . | TRBJ2-7
TGTGCCACCAGTGATAAAGTAGGTGGGAACTACGAGCAGTACTTC | CATSDKVGGNYEQYF | TRBV24-1 | few | . | TRBJ2-7
TGCGCCAGCAGCTTGGTAGGGGAGACGTACATTCAGTACTTC | CASSLVGETYIQYF | TRBV5-1 | few | . | TRBJ2-4
TGTGCCAGCAGCCAAGATCGGTCTGGCGGGGAGCTGTTTTTT | CASSQDRSGGELFF | TRBV3-1 | few | . | TRBJ2-2
TGCAGTGCTAAGACAGGGTTTAGTAAGGAAGCTTTCTTT | CSAKTGFSKEAFF | TRBV20-1 | few | TRBD1 | TRBJ1-1
TGCAGTGCTAGAGGAAGGGACCTTACCTCCTACAATGAGCAGTTCTTC | CSARGRDLTSYNEQFF | TRBV20-1 | . | . | TRBJ2-1
TGTGCCATCAGTGATCTGGCGACTAGCCCCACCAGCGGGGAGCTGTTTTTT | CAISDLATSPTSGELFF | TRBV10-3 | few | TRBD2 | TRBJ2-2
TGTGCCAGCAGCTTAGCAGTGGCTAGCACAGATACGCAGTATTTT | CASSLAVASTDTQYF | TRBV7-8 | . | . | TRBJ2-3
TGTGCCAGCAGACCGGGGGGCTCCCCTTACAATGAGCAGTTCTTC | CASRPGGSPYNEQFF | TRBV6-1 | few | . | TRBJ2-1
TGTGCCAGCTCACCAGGCGGGAGAAAGAGTTCAGGAGAGACCCAGTACTTC | CASSPGGRKSSGETQYF | TRBV18 | . | TRBD2 | TRBJ2-5
TGCGCCAGCAGCTTACAGGGTAAATCCTACAATGAGCAGTTCTTC | CASSLQGKSYNEQFF | TRBV5-1 | few | . | TRBJ2-1
TGTGCCAGCAGCCCTCACTATAGCGGGATTCACCCCTACGAGCAGTACTTC | CASSPHYSGIHPYEQYF | TRBV28 | few | TRBD2 | TRBJ2-7
TGTGCCAGCAGCCCCGAGGGGGAGCCCCAGCATTTT | CASSPEGEPQHF | TRBV3-1 | few | . | TRBJ1-5
TGCAGTGCTGCCCGGGGTCAAGGTCGTGAAGCTTTCTTT | CSAARGQGREAFF | TRBV20-1 | few | . | TRBJ1-1
TGTGCCACCAGATCTCCTAGCGGGTTGGGAGATACGCAGTATTTT | CATRSPSGLGDTQYF | TRBV15 | . | TRBD2 | TRBJ2-3
TGTGCCAGCTCACCACCTTTAGGGAACACTGAAGCTTTCTTT | CASSPPLGNTEAFF | TRBV18 | . | . | TRBJ1-1
TGTGCCAGCAGGGAGCTGGGTTTGGAGCAGTTCTTC | CASRELGLEQFF | TRBV2 | . | . | TRBJ2-1
TGTGCCAGCAGCCAAGGGGGACAGTACAATGAGCAGTTCTTC | CASSQGGQYNEQFF | TRBV3-1 | few | TRBD1 | TRBJ2-1
TGCAGCGCCACAACGAAGGGGGGGACCCAGTACTTC | CSATTKGGTQYF | TRBV29-1 | few | . | TRBJ2-5